This T cell receptor (beta chain) was retrieved from a study of T cell responses to AZD1222 COVID-19 vaccine. Assay: immunoSEQ multiplex PCR; the TCRdb copy retains only in-frame clones and omits some. The repertoire holds 95,000 to 150,000 clones, with 80% to 90% as singletons. About this clone itself: Its antigen is currently unknown.

Study-wide findings and caveats: Mostly white British, mostly female donors; authors suggested clonal diversity may be underestimated. It was only after the peak T cell response that any repertoires were sampled.

The germline gives CDR1 SGHVS, CDR2 FQNEAQ. The CDR3 sequence is 16 residues long. The V and J ends lost 5 bases and 0 bases, in that order; junction bases with no gene match: 6. Here the sequenced sample was peripheral blood, taken on day 0 of AZD1222 vaccination. V gene TRBV7-8 combines with J gene TRBJ2-3, with TRBD2 identical over 9 bases. The receptor was derived from an adult in good health. Here the CDR3 DNA reads TGTGCCAGCAGCCGAGGGACTAGCCGGAGCACAGATACGCAGTATTTT. Its protein product is CASSRGTSRSTDTQYF.